What follows is one TCR beta chain and its context. The antigen remains unidentified. Primers for the PCR totalled 60 Vbeta and 13 Jbeta. The assay was immunoSEQ multiplex PCR, and TCRdb's table has in-frame clones only and misses some. This repertoire comprises approximately 45,000 clones; its ten largest clones make up under 2.5%. CDR3 length: 15 amino acids. Germline lookup yields CDR1 MDHEN and CDR2 SYDVKM. Between the trimmed V and J ends, which lost 6 bases and 2 bases, there was a span of 16 bases. This sample was included in a study of cytomegalovirus exposure and HLA in healthy donors. Study as a whole: When over 300 donors were genotyped, more than 70% of them were found to fall in the Caucasian-associated ancestry cluster. Study-level points and caveats: In an earlier analysis, most TCR beta V segments were productive about 87% or about 30% of the time. In a later analysis, an Asian-associated ancestry cluster reportedly showed fewer N-insertions than the roughly 730-donor mean. A likely sequencing artifact accounted for one observed cluster of highly shared sequence variants.

The chain recombines TRBV28 with TRBJ1-1, with D possibly being TRBD1 (6 bases). Sequenced material: PBMCs. This sequence originates from a woman aged 40 to 50 in good health and CMV-seronegative. The CDR3 sequence is CASRAYTGLNTEAFF. CDR3 DNA: TGTGCCAGCAGAGCCTATACAGGGTTAAACACTGAAGCTTTCTTT. The full variable domain, rest sourced from reference TRBV28 and TRBJ1-1, is DVKVTQSSRYLVKRTGEKVFLECVQDMDHENMFWYRQDPGLGLRLIYFSYDVKMKEKGDIPEGYSVSREKKERFSLILESASTNQTSMYLCASRAYTGLNTEAFFGQGTRLTVV.